Following are 8 T cell receptor gamma chains from one sample sequenced in a study of gamma-delta T cells after stem cell transplantation. TCRdb called clones anew from the RT-PCR reads with CATT. The sample contains some 1,500 gamma-chain clones, about 18% of which appear only once. Sequenced material: gamma-delta T cells. The receptors derive from a human donor. It is not recorded whose cells these are; they may come from a transplant donor.

This clone is termed medium-sized. Other DNA sequences in the sample encode the same CDR3. The chain joins TRGV4 to TRGJP2. After removal of 1 base from V and 5 bases from J, the junction contained 1 base not matched to a gene. This CDR3 spans 13 amino acids. Germline-derived CDR1 and CDR2 are EGSTGY and YDSYTSSV. This chain's CDR3 is CATWDGSDWIKTF. DNA of the CDR3: TGTGCCACCTGGGATGGAAGTGATTGGATCAAGACGTTT.

This clone has more than one count but fewer than ten. The chain joins TRGV2 to TRGJ1 or TRGJ2. Germline V lookup: CDR1 EGSNGY, CDR2 YDSYNSKV. With V trimmed by 0 bases and J by 8 bases, 4 bases remained unmatched. The CDR3 sequence is 12 residues long. Here the CDR3 reads CATWDGPDKKLF. CDR3 DNA sequence: TGTGCCACCTGGGACGGGCCGGATAAGAAACTCTTT.

This clone was seen only a few times. The chain links TRGV8 to TRGJ1 or TRGJ2. There are 14 residues in the CDR3. V lost 3 bases to trimming and J lost 0 bases; unmatched junction nucleotides: 5. Germline V gene sequence: CDR1 VENAVY, CDR2 YDSYNSRV. CDR3 bases: TGTGCCACCTGGGATCCCGCGAATTATTATAAGAAACTCTTT. As protein: CATWDPANYYKKLF.

This rearrangement joins TRGV3 to TRGJP2. J gave up 2 bases and V 1 base, and 4 bases lay outside the gene matches. This CDR3 is 15 amino acids long. Germline V gene lookup returns CDR1 VTNTFY and CDR2 YDVSTARD (reference sequence). CDR3 nucleotide sequence: TGTGCCACCTGGGACAGTCCAAGTAGTGATTGGATCAAGACGTTT. This translates into CATWDSPSSDWIKTF.

As for this clone: This may stem from a read error, because a much larger clone lies one nucleotide away. The genes are TRGV3 and TRGJ1 or TRGJ2. Germline V gives CDR1 VTNTFY, CDR2 YDVSTARD (reference sequence). The CDR3 spans 13 residues. The J segment lost 3 bases and the V segment lost 4 bases, leaving 6 bases of the junction unmatched. CDR3 protein: CATWEPGYYKKLF. The CDR3 DNA follows: TGTGCCACCTGGGAACCTGGTTATTATAAGAAACTCTTT.

About this clone itself: This may be a read error, as it is one base from a much larger clone. The same CDR3 arises from other DNA sequences in this sample as well. The genes are TRGV9 and TRGJ1 or TRGJ2. Germline V gene sequence: CDR1 GITISATS, CDR2 ISYDGTV (reference sequence). This CDR3 has 13 amino acids. The chain's CDR3 is CALWEVNNYKKLF. CDR3 DNA sequence: TGTGCCTTGTGGGAGGTGAATAATTATAAGAAACTCTTT.

Remarks on this clone: Other DNA sequences within the sample encode an identical CDR3. The rearrangement joins TRGV8 to TRGJ1 or TRGJ2. After removal of 9 bases from V and 4 bases from J, the junction contained 3 bases not matched to a gene. Germline CDR1 VENAVY, CDR2 YDSYNSRV. The CDR3 runs 10 residues. The DNA of the CDR3 is TGTGCCACCGGCTATTATAAGAAACTCTTT. Protein product: CATGYYKKLF.

To note about this clone: This sequence may be a read error, since a much larger clone differs from it by one base. The genes are TRGV4 and TRGJ1 or TRGJ2. The CDR3 has 15 amino acids. The germline V gene has CDR1 EGSTGY and CDR2 YDSYTSSV. In nucleotides, the CDR3 is TGTGCCACCTGGGATGGGCCTGGCGGTTCGGATAAGGAACTCTTT. Translation: CATWDGPGGSDKELF.